A selection of T cell receptor beta chains follows, all from one sample in a study of blood T cells in healthy people across ages. Via MiXCR, TCRdb re-called the 5' RACE reads, giving one row per CDR3 protein. The sample lists approximately 1.5 million distinct CDR3 sequences, roughly 32% occurring once. Input material: blood. The source of these receptors is a woman in her 30s in good health. Both conserved end residues are part of each CDR3. The order of the fields is clone size, V gene, D gene, J gene, CDR3 DNA, CDR3 protein. A D gene is named only where the DNA matches it firmly. The size of a clone is reported for some rows only, either as once, few or many, or as a class for expanded clones.

>few|TRBV5-1|TRBD2|TRBJ2-3
TGCGCCAGCAGTCAACGTGGGTCAGCGGGGTCAGATACGCAGTATTTT
CASSQRGSAGSDTQYF
>NA|TRBV20-1|TRBD2|TRBJ2-5
TGCAGTGCTAGACCCCGGACTAGCGGGGTGTCCGGGACCCAGTACTTC
CSARPRTSGVSGTQYF
>few|TRBV28|NA|TRBJ2-5
TGTGCCAGCACCGACCCGACAGTGTACCAAGAGACCCAGTACTTC
CASTDPTVYQETQYF
>NA|TRBV7-8|NA|TRBJ1-4
TGTGCCAGCAGCTTAGTCGGGGACGGGATTAATGAAAAACTGTTTTTT
CASSLVGDGINEKLFF
>few|TRBV10-3|TRBD1|TRBJ2-1
TGTGCCATCAGTGAGTCCTTTGGACAGGGGTTTATCAATGAGCAGTTCTTC
CAISESFGQGFINEQFF
>few|TRBV20-1|TRBD2|TRBJ2-1
TGCAGTGCTGATGGGTTGGCGGGAGGGCCCCATGAGCAGTTCTTC
CSADGLAGGPHEQFF
>many|TRBV20-1|TRBD2|TRBJ2-7
TGCAGTGCTAGAGCCGTAGCGGGAGATAAGGGGTACGAGCAGTACTTC
CSARAVAGDKGYEQYF
>few|TRBV28|NA|TRBJ2-7
TGTGCCAGCAGTTTTGGGGCCGCGAATTCCTACGAGCAGTACTTC
CASSFGAANSYEQYF
>few|TRBV4-2|TRBD1|TRBJ1-4
TGTGCCAGCAGCCAAGTGGACAGGACTAATGAAAAACTGTTTTTT
CASSQVDRTNEKLFF
>NA|TRBV5-1|TRBD1|TRBJ2-6
TGCGCCAGCAGCCCGACGACAGGGGGCTCTGGGGCCAACGTCCTGACTTTC
CASSPTTGGSGANVLTF
>NA|TRBV2|NA|TRBJ2-5
TGTGCCAGCAGTGGAGTTACAGGGAGGGTGGAGACCCAGTACTTC
CASSGVTGRVETQYF
>NA|TRBV20-1|NA|TRBJ2-5
TGCAGTGCTCTGGGGGGGGCGGAGACCCAGTACTTC
CSALGGAETQYF
>few|TRBV29-1|TRBD2|TRBJ2-1
TGCAGCGTTGAAACGACTAGCGGGGGTTACAATGAGCAGTTCTTC
CSVETTSGGYNEQFF
>few|TRBV3-1|TRBD2|TRBJ2-7
TGTGCCAGCAGCCGAGGACTAGGCTGGTACGAGCAGTACTTC
CASSRGLGWYEQYF
>many|TRBV6-6|TRBD2|TRBJ2-3
TGTGCCAGCAGGCGGGGGGCGGACACAGATACGCAGTATTTT
CASRRGADTDTQYF
>NA|TRBV4-1|NA|TRBJ1-4
TGCGCCAGCGGCCCTGCGGATGAAAAACTGTTTTTT
CASGPADEKLFF
>NA|TRBV4-1|NA|TRBJ2-7
TGCGCCAGCAGCCAAGACTCCGCCGGCGAGCAGTACTTC
CASSQDSAGEQYF
>NA|TRBV28|TRBD1|TRBJ1-1
TGTGCCAGCAGTTTAACCGACAGGGGACGTGACACTGAAGCTTTCTTT
CASSLTDRGRDTEAFF
>NA|TRBV7-2|TRBD2|TRBJ2-2
TGTGCCAGCAGCTCTAGTAGACTAGCGGGAACCACCGGGGAGCTGTTTTTT
CASSSSRLAGTTGELFF
>few|TRBV4-1|TRBD2|TRBJ2-3
TGCGCCAGCAGCCCGGGGACTAGCCAGAGGTCAGATACGCAGTATTTT
CASSPGTSQRSDTQYF
>NA|TRBV5-1|TRBD2|TRBJ2-3
TGCGCCAGCAGCTTGGAGGGGAGGGTAGATACGCAGTATTTT
CASSLEGRVDTQYF
>NA|TRBV28|TRBD1|TRBJ1-2
TGTGCCAGCAGACGGTCGGGACAGGGGAGCGGCTACACCTTC
CASRRSGQGSGYTF
>many|TRBV10-3|TRBD1|TRBJ2-5
TGTGCCATCAGCCGGACAGGGTCCAGGGAGACCCAGTACTTC
CAISRTGSRETQYF
>NA|TRBV28|NA|TRBJ1-2
TGTGCCAGCCACCCCTCATGGGACCTATTCTATGGCTACACCTTC
CASHPSWDLFYGYTF
>few|TRBV10-3|NA|TRBJ2-5
TGTGCCATCAGTGAGCCTAGGGGGGGGCAAGAGACCCAGTACTTC
CAISEPRGGQETQYF
>NA|TRBV30|NA|TRBJ1-4
TGTGCCTGGAACTCTCGCGGGTCGGGGATTGAAAAACTGTTTTTT
CAWNSRGSGIEKLFF
>few|TRBV3-1|NA|TRBJ2-7
TGTGCCAGCAGCCAAGTTCAGCGCGAGCAGTACTTC
CASSQVQREQYF
>NA|TRBV4-1|TRBD2|TRBJ2-7
TGCGCCAGCAGCCAAGGGGCTAGCGGGGGGGGCTACGAGCAGTACTTC
CASSQGASGGGYEQYF
>NA|TRBV11-2|NA|TRBJ1-2
TGTGCCAGCAGCTTAGAGGGGGCACCGTACTATGGCTACACCTTC
CASSLEGAPYYGYTF
>few|TRBV10-1|NA|TRBJ2-3
TGCGCCAGCAGTGAGGGGATAGAGGGAGATATTTCCCAAGGGACGCAGTATTTT
CASSEGIEGDISQGTQYF
>few|TRBV5-1|NA|TRBJ2-2
TGCGCCAGCAGCTTATCGACAGCGAACACCGGGGAGCTGTTTTTT
CASSLSTANTGELFF
>NA|TRBV9|NA|TRBJ1-2
TGTACCAGCAGCGTAAGGGGAGATGGCTACACCTTC
CTSSVRGDGYTF
>few|TRBV9|NA|TRBJ1-5
TGTGCCAGCAGCGGTGGGAGGGCAGACAATCAGCCCCAGCATTTT
CASSGGRADNQPQHF
>NA|TRBV9|TRBD2|TRBJ2-5
TGTGCCAGCAGCGTAGTTTATAGCGGGGTTTCCTACGGGCAGTACTTC
CASSVVYSGVSYGQYF
>many|TRBV7-6|NA|TRBJ2-7
TGTGCCAGCAGCTTAGATCGAAGGGAGCAGTACTTC
CASSLDRREQYF
>NA|TRBV5-1|TRBD1|TRBJ1-2
TGCGCCAGCAGCCAAGGACAGGGCAGTCATGGCTACACCTTC
CASSQGQGSHGYTF